The clone carrying this T cell receptor beta chain was detected only a few times. Its antigen remains unidentified. TCRdb passed the 5' RACE reads through MiXCR, listing each CDR3 protein once. Here the sample spans more than 600,000 distinct CDR3 sequences, 15% to 20% being singletons. The CDR3 sequence is 14 residues long. Germline V gives CDR1 MNHEY, CDR2 SVGAGI. The V gene lost 4 bases and the J gene lost 6 bases, with 16 bases spanning the gap. This sample is drawn from a study of identical twins. Study-wide results and limits: Compared with unrelated sharing, twin-shared out-of-frame alpha sequences had more low-probability sequences. The study found weaker excess twin sharing in beta out-of-frame sequences.

The same specimen was also included in a second study, on T cells expressing NK-cell markers.

The specimen sequenced was PBMCs. The source of this sequence is a woman between 18 and 30 years old in good health. V usage is TRBV6-5 and J usage is TRBJ2-7; the D call may be TRBD1 or TRBD2 (5 bases each). In nucleotides, the CDR3 is TGTGCCAGCAGTTCCGGGACGGGCTTGGGCGAGCAGTACTTC. It encodes CASSSGTGLGEQYF.